The 16 T cell receptor beta chains in this list originate from one sample, sequenced in a study of regulatory T cells in long-lasting Graves disease. CDR3 regions were amplified by Arm-PCR using iRepertoire HTBI primers to build TCR beta libraries. TCRdb re-called the multiplex PCR reads through MiXCR, storing one row per CDR3 protein. This sample carries 250,000 or so distinct CDR3 sequences, about 17% of them seen once, and the ten largest clones take less than 15%. Indicated time point: newly diagnosed GD, antithyroid drugs for less than 3 months. There was RNA extracted from PBMCs, and the TCR library was made from it. The data were also submitted as part of a second study, on T cells in Graves' hyperthyroidism and ophthalmopathy.

The sequences come from peripheral blood mononuclear cells (PBMCs), collected at new diagnosis, from a patient treated with antithyroid drugs. All receptors derive from a woman under 40 with Graves disease.

This clonotype was counted ten times or more. The CDR3 loop reads CASGSQGGEQYF. Written as DNA, the CDR3 is TGTGCTAGTGGTTCACAGGGAGGCGAGCAGTACTTC. The chain employs TRBV12-5 and TRBJ2-7, with D tentatively TRBD1 or TRBD2 (6 bases each). CDR3 length equals 12 residues. Trimming cost V 4 bases and J 6 bases, with 10 bases left between them. Germline V lookup: CDR1 LGHNT, CDR2 FRNRAP.

A note on this clonotype: A read error may explain this, as a much larger clone is one base away. The CDR3 spells CASSLGLDPSYSYTF. DNA of the CDR3: TGCGCCAGCAGCTTGGGTTTAGACCCATCCTATAGCTACACCTTC. The rearrangement links TRBV5-1 to TRBJ1-2; no clear D gene. The CDR3 spans 15 residues. The V gene's germline CDR1 is SGHRS and CDR2 YFSETQ.

This clonotype was counted at least ten times. The chain uses TRBV5-1 and TRBJ1-4; TRBD1 matches at 8 bases. J gave up 0 bases and V 6 bases, and 4 bases lay outside the gene matches. Germline CDR1 SGHRS, CDR2 YFSETQ. This CDR3 contains 15 residues. Written as DNA, the CDR3 is TGCGCCAGCAAGACAGGGGTGCCAACTAATGAAAAACTGTTTTTT. It specifies CASKTGVPTNEKLFF.

The table lists this clonotype with many counts. The chain combines TRBV6-2 or TRBV6-3 with TRBJ2-5, with D unclear. Per germline, CDR1 MNHEY and CDR2 SVGEGT. CDR3 length equals 13 residues. Trimming took off 6 bases at V and 5 bases at J, with 13 bases between the two ends. The chain's CDR3 is CASSFSSLETQYF. CDR3 DNA sequence: TGTGCCAGCAGCTTTTCCAGCCTGGAGACCCAGTACTTC.

This clonotype was recorded a few times. The rearrangement joins TRBV6-5 to TRBJ1-1, with 8 bases that match TRBD1. CDR3 length: 15 amino acids. The V segment lost 4 bases and the J segment 1 base; nucleotides outside the gene matches: 5. Per germline, CDR1 MNHEY and CDR2 SVGAGI. The CDR3 reads CASSSSGGKNTEAFF. The CDR3 DNA follows: TGTGCCAGCAGTTCATCAGGGGGCAAGAACACTGAAGCTTTCTTT.

This clonotype was observed many times. This rearrangement joins TRBV6-1 to TRBJ2-1, with D perhaps matching TRBD2 (5 bases). The CDR3 totals 13 residues. V lost 7 bases and J 11 bases, leaving 18 bases between the germline ends. Per the germline V gene, CDR1 is MNHNS and CDR2 is SASEGT. The CDR3 nucleotides are TGTGCCAGCACCACCAGCGGAGGAAGACAGCAGTTCTTC. It translates to CASTTSGGRQQFF.

This clonotype was found many times. The CDR3 nucleotides read TGCAGTGCTAGAAGGTCAACCGGGGATGAGCAGTTCTTC. This encodes CSARRSTGDEQFF. The chain is built from TRBV20-1 and TRBJ2-1; D is perhaps TRBD2 (5 bases). With 2 bases removed from V and 8 bases from J, the gap between germline ends came to 13 bases. The CDR3 is 13 amino acids. Germline V gives CDR1 DFQATT, CDR2 SNEGSKA (reference sequence).

This chain uses TRBV5-1 with TRBJ2-2; D uncertain. This CDR3 has 14 amino acids. V lost 4 bases, J lost 6 bases, and 13 bases lay in between. The germline V gene encodes CDR1 SGHRS and CDR2 YFSETQ. CDR3 sequence: CASSPPEAPGELFF. The CDR3 DNA reads as TGCGCCAGCAGCCCCCCGGAAGCCCCCGGGGAGCTGTTTTTT.

Many counts were recorded for this clonotype. The chain is built from TRBV5-1 and TRBJ1-1; weak D call: TRBD1 (6 bases). The V end was cut by 0 bases, the J end by 6 bases, with 15 bases between. CDR1 is SGHRS, CDR2 YFSETQ, per germline. The CDR3 runs to 15 residues. CDR3 sequence reads: CASSLGRGTTPEAFF. In DNA form, the CDR3 reads TGCGCCAGCAGCTTGGGACGCGGGACAACTCCTGAAGCTTTCTTT.

This clonotype has a count of ten or more. The chain joins TRBV5-1 to TRBJ1-2; TRBD1 matches at 7 bases. V lost 0 bases to trimming and J lost 7 bases; unmatched junction nucleotides: 9. This CDR3 is built from 15 residues. Germline V gene lookup returns CDR1 SGHRS and CDR2 YFSETQ. DNA of the CDR3: TGCGCCAGCAGCTTGGCCGACAGGGTAGCAGGTGGCTACACCTTC. It encodes CASSLADRVAGGYTF.

On this clonotype: It differs at one base from a far larger clone, so likely a read error. The J gene is TRBJ2-1, the V gene TRBV5-1; perhaps TRBD1 as D (6 bases). CDR1 is SGHRS, CDR2 YFSETQ, per germline. CDR3 length: 14 residues. V gave up 7 bases and J gave up 10 bases, with 21 bases separating them. In DNA form, the CDR3 reads TGCGCCAGCGGCCGGGACACGGACTCCTACGAGCAGTTCTTC. Translating gives CASGRDTDSYEQFF. The full variable domain, with the rest looked up from reference TRBV5-1 and TRBJ2-1, is KAGVTQTPRYLIKTRGQQVTLSCSPISGHRSVSWYQQTPGQGLQFLFEYFSETQRNKGNFPGRFSGRQFSNSRSEMNVSTLELGDSALYLCASGRDTDSYEQFFGPGTRLTVL.

With regard to this clonotype: A far more abundant clone sits one base away, making this likely a read error. The V call is TRBV27, the J call TRBJ1-1; D might be TRBD1 (5 bases). The CDR3 extends over 15 amino acids. The germline V gene has CDR1 MNHEY and CDR2 SMNVEV (reference sequence). Trimming cost V 4 bases and J 4 bases, with 16 bases left between them. The CDR3 DNA reads TGTGCCAGCAGTTCGGGTCCGTGGAGGGGCACTGAAGCTTTCTTT. This encodes CASSSGPWRGTEAFF.

This clonotype was seen only a few times. Just one base apart from a much larger clone, this may be a read error. The V and J genes are TRBV28 and TRBJ2-1, with TRBD2 as a possible D gene (5 bases). Germline CDR1 reads MDHEN; CDR2 reads SYDVKM. Trimming took off 8 bases at V and 2 bases at J, with 10 bases between the two ends. This CDR3 contains 13 residues. The CDR3 is CASGTGTYNEQFF. The CDR3, as DNA: TGTGCCAGCGGTACCGGGACCTACAATGAGCAGTTCTTC.

This clonotype was detected ten times or more. The rearrangement links TRBV20-1 to TRBJ1-3; D is unresolved. This CDR3 spans 17 amino acids. From germline, CDR1 is DFQATT and CDR2 SNEGSKA (reference sequence). V was shortened by 0 bases and J by 0 bases, with 15 bases between the two germline ends. The CDR3 DNA reads as TGCAGTGCTAGAGATCCCGGGTACCGAAACTCTGGAAACACCATATATTTT. Translating it yields CSARDPGYRNSGNTIYF.

There are many counts of this clonotype. The chain combines TRBV6-5 with TRBJ2-5; 8 bases agree with TRBD2. This CDR3 comprises 16 residues. Germline V lookup: CDR1 MNHEY, CDR2 SVGAGI. V lost 2 bases to trimming and J lost 5 bases; unmatched junction nucleotides: 10. Here the CDR3 reads CASSYQDYGGGETQYF. The CDR3 DNA reads TGTGCCAGCAGTTACCAGGACTACGGGGGGGGTGAGACCCAGTACTTC.

This clonotype appeared many times. V usage is TRBV7-2 and J usage is TRBJ1-1; 8 nucleotides match TRBD1. This CDR3 region has 13 residues. After removal of 8 bases from V and 0 bases from J, the junction contained 2 bases not matched to a gene. Looked up from germline, CDR1 is SGHTA and CDR2 is FQGNSA. The CDR3 is CASRQGLNTEAFF. The CDR3, as DNA: TGTGCCAGCCGACAGGGGTTGAACACTGAAGCTTTCTTT.